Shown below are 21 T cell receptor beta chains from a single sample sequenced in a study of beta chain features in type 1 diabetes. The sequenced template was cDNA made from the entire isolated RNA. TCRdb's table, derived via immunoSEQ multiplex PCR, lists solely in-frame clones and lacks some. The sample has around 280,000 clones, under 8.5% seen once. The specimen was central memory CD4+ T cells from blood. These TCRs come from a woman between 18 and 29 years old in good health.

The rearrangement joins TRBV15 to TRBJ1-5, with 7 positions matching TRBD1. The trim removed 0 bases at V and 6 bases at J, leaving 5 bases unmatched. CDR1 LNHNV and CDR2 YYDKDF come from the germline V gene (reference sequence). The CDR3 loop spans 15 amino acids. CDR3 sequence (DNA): TGTGCCACCAGCAGAGAACAGGGGACGGGTCAGCCCCAGCATTTT. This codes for CATSREQGTGQPQHF.

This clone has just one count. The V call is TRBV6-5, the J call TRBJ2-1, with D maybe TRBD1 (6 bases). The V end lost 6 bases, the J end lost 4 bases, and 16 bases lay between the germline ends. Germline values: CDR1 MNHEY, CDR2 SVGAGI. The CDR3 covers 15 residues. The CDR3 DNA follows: TGTGCCAGCAGCTTGACAGGAGGAACTTACAATGAGCAGTTCTTC. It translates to CASSLTGGTYNEQFF.

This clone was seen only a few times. The CDR3 is CASSVTFDNEQFF. The CDR3 nucleotides read TGTGCCAGCAGCGTTACCTTCGACAATGAGCAGTTCTTC. The rearrangement joins TRBV7-8 to TRBJ2-1; no clear D. CDR3 length equals 13 residues. Germline V CDR1 and CDR2: SGHVS, FQNEAQ. Between the trimmed V and J ends, which lost 5 bases and 5 bases, there was a span of 10 bases. Complete variable domain (other parts from reference TRBV7-8 and TRBJ2-1): GAGVSQSPRYKVAKRGQDVALRCDPISGHVSLFWYQQALGQGPEFLTYFQNEAQLDKSGLPSDRFFAERPEGSVSTLKIQRTQQEDSAVYLCASSVTFDNEQFFGPGTRLTVL.

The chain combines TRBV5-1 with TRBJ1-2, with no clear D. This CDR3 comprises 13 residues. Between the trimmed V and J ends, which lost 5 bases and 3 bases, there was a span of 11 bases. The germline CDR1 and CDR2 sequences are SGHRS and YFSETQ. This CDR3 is CASSRIDYYGYTF. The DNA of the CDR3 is TGCGCCAGCAGTAGGATCGACTACTATGGCTACACCTTC.

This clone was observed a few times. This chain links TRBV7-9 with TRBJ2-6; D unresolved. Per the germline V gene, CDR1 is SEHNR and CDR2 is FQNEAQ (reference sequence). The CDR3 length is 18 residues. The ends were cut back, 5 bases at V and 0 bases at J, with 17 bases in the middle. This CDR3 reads CASSGPIISTSGANVLTF. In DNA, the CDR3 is TGTGCCAGCAGCGGCCCAATTATATCCACCTCTGGGGCCAACGTCCTGACTTTC.

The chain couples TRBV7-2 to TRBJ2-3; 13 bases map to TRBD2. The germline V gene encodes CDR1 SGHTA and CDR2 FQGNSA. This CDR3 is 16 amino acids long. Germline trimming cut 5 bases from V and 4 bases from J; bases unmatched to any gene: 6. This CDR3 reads CASSQRLAGGADTQYF. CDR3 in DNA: TGTGCCAGCAGCCAACGACTAGCGGGAGGAGCAGATACGCAGTATTTT.

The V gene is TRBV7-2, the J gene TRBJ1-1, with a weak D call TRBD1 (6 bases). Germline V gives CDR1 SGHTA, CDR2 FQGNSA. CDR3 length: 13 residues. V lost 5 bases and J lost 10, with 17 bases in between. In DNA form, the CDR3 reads TGTGCCAGCAGCCCGGGGAGGGGGTACCGAGCTTTCTTT. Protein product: CASSPGRGYRAFF.

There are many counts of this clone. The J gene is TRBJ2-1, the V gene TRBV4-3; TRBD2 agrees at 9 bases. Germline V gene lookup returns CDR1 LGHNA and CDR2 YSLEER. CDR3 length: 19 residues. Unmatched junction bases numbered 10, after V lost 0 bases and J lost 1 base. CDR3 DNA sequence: TGCGCCAGCAGCCAAGATGTGAGGAGCGGGGGGATTTCCTACAATGAGCAGTTCTTC. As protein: CASSQDVRSGGISYNEQFF.

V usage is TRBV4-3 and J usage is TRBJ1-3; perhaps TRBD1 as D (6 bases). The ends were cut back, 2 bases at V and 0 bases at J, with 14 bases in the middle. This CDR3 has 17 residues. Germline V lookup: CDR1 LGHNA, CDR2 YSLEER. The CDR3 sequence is CASSQREDSYSGNTIYF. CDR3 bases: TGCGCCAGCAGCCAAAGGGAGGACAGTTACTCTGGAAACACCATATATTTT.

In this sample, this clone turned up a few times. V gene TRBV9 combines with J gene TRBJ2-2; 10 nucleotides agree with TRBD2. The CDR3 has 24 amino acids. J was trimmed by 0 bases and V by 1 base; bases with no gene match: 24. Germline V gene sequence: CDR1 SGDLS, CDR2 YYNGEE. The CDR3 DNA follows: TGTGCCAGCAGCGTATGGGCCGGCGCCGGAGGACCTAGCGGGGGACATCCGAACACCGGGGAGCTGTTTTTT. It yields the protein CASSVWAGAGGPSGGHPNTGELFF.

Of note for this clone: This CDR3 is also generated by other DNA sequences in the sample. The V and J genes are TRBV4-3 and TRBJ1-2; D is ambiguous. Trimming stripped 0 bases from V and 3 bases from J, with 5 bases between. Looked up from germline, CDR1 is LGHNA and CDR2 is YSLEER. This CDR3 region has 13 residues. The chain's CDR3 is CASSQDRYYGYTF. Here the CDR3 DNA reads TGCGCCAGCAGCCAAGACCGCTACTATGGCTACACCTTC.

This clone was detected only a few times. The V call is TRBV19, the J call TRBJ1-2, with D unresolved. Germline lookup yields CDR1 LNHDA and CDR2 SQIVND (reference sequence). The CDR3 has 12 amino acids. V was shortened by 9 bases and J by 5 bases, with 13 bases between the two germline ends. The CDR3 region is CASRPEGYGYTF. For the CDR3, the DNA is TGTGCCAGCCGACCTGAGGGATATGGCTACACCTTC.

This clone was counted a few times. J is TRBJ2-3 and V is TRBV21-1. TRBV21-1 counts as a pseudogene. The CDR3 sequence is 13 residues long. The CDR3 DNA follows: TGTGCCAGCAGCAAATGGGAAACAGATACGCAGTATTTT. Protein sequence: CASSKWETDTQYF.

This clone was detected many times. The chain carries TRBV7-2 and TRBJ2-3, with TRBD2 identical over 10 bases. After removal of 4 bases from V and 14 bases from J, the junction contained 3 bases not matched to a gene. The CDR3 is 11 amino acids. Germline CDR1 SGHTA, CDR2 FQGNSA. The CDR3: CASSSSSGGYF. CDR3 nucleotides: TGTGCCAGCAGCTCCTCTAGCGGGGGGTATTTT.

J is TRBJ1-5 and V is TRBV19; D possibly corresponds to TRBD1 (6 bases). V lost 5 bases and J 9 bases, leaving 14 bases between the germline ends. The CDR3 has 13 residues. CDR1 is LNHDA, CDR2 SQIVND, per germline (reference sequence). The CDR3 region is CASSGLGHRPQHF. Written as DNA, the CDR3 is TGTGCCAGTAGTGGCCTGGGACACAGGCCCCAGCATTTT. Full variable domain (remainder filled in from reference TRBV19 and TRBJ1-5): DGGITQSPKYLFRKEGQNVTLSCEQNLNHDAMYWYRQDPGQGLRLIYYSQIVNDFQKGDIAEGYSVSREKKESFPLTVTSAQKNPTAFYLCASSGLGHRPQHFGDGTRLSIL.

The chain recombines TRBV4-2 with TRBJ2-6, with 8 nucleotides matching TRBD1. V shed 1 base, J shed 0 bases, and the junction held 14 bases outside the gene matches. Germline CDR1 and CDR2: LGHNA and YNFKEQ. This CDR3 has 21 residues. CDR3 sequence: CASSQVQRWDRTSSGANVLTF. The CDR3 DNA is TGTGCCAGCAGCCAAGTGCAGCGGTGGGACAGGACATCCTCTGGGGCCAACGTCCTGACTTTC.

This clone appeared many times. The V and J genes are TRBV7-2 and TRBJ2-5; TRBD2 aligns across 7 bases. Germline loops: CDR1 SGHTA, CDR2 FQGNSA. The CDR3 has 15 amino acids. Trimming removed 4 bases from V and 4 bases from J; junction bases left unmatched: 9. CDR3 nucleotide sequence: TGTGCCAGCAGCTCCAGAAGGGAGGGAGGAGAGACCCAGTACTTC. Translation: CASSSRREGGETQYF.

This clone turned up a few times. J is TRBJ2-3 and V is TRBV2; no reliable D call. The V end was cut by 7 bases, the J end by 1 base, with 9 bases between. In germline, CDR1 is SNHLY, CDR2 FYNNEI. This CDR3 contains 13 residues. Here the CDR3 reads CASNSWGTDTQYF. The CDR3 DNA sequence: TGTGCCAGCAATAGCTGGGGCACAGATACGCAGTATTTT.

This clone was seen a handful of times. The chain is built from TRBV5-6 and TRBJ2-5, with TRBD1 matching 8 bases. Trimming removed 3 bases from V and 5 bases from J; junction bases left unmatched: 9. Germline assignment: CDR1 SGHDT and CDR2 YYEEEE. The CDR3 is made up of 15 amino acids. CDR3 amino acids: CASSSRDRGSETQYF. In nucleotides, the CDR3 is TGTGCCAGCAGCTCCCGTGACAGGGGTTCGGAGACCCAGTACTTC.

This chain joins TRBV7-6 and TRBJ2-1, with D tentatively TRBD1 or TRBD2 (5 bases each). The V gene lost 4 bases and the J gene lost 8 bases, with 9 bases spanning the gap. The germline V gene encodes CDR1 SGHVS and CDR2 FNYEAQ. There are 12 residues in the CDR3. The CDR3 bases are TGTGCCAGCAGCTCGAGGGGTGATGAGCAGTTCTTC. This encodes CASSSRGDEQFF.

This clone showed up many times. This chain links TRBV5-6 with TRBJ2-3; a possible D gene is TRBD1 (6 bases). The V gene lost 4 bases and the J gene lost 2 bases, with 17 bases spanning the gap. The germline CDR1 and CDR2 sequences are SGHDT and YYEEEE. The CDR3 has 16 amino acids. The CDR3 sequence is CASSQGHGRPTDTQYF. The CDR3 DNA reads TGTGCCAGCAGCCAGGGACACGGAAGACCCACAGATACGCAGTATTTT.